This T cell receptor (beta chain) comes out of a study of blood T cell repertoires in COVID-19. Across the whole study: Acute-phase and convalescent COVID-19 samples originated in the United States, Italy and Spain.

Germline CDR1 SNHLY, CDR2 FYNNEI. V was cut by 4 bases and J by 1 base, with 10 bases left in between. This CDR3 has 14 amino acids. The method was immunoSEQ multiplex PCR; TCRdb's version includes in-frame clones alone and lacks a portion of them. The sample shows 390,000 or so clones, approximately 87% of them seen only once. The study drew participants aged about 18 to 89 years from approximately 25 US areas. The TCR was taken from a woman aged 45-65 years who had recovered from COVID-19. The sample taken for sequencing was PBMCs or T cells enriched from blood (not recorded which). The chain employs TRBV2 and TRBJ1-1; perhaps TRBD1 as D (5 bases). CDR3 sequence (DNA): TGTGCCAGCAGTGTCAACAGGCAGAACACTGAAGCTTTCTTT. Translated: CASSVNRQNTEAFF.